These 17 T cell receptor beta chains were sequenced from one sample in a study of T cells after yellow fever vaccination. A single record per CDR3 protein comes from TCRdb applying MiXCR to the 5' RACE reads. The table shows tens of thousands of distinct CDR3 sequences, with almost 8% occurring only once. The sequencing used CD8+ T cells sorted from PBMCs, collected on the day of the yellow fever booster vaccination. The receptor set was obtained from a man aged 30 to 45 who received the YFV17D yellow fever vaccine.

The chain combines TRBV7-9 with TRBJ1-1; D unclear. The CDR3 is 14 residues long. CDR1 and CDR2 (germline): SEHNR, FQNEAQ (reference sequence). Trimming left V 4 bases short and J 1 base short, with 10 bases between. The CDR3 bases are TGTGCCAGCAGCTCGTTTGACAAGAACACTGAAGCTTTCTTT. Its translation: CASSSFDKNTEAFF.

V and J are TRBV2 and TRBJ2-3; D not certain. The CDR3 has 13 amino acids. Germline CDR1 reads SNHLY; CDR2 reads FYNNEI. Trimming removed 3 bases from V and 3 bases from J, with 7 bases in between. The chain's CDR3 is CASSEVGTDTQYF. Written as DNA, the CDR3 is TGTGCCAGCAGTGAGGTCGGGACAGATACGCAGTATTTT.

Comment on this clonotype: One end of the junction varies from germline; a read error may be responsible. The chain links TRBV3-1 to TRBJ2-7; D is ambiguous. The CDR3 spans 15 residues. Germline V gene sequence: CDR1 LGHDT, CDR2 YNNKEL (reference sequence). This CDR3 is CASCQGEAPLDEQYF. The CDR3 DNA sequence: TGTGCCAGCTGCCAAGGAGAAGCACCGCTCGACGAGCAGTACTTC.

CDR3 loop: CASSPPGTGANVLTF. CDR3 DNA sequence: TGTGCCAGTAGCCCTCCAGGGACTGGGGCCAACGTCCTGACTTTC. J is TRBJ2-6 and V is TRBV19, with a weak D call TRBD1 (5 bases). CDR1 LNHDA and CDR2 SQIVND come from the germline V gene (reference sequence). The ends were cut back, 6 bases at V and 2 bases at J, with 11 bases in the middle. The CDR3 has 15 amino acids.

This chain links TRBV7-6 with TRBJ1-4; D gene unclear. V was pared by 5 bases and J by 8 bases, with 12 bases between. CDR1 is SGHVS and CDR2 is FNYEAQ in the germline V gene. The CDR3 contains 13 residues. DNA for the CDR3: TGTGCCAGCAGCCCTCCTGGGGTGGAAAAACTGTTTTTT. It codes for CASSPPGVEKLFF.

The chain uses TRBV28 and TRBJ1-1; TRBD1 might be the D (6 bases). V dropped 5 bases and J dropped 4 bases, with 11 bases sitting between them. Germline V lookup: CDR1 MDHEN, CDR2 SYDVKM. The CDR3 is 13 residues long. CDR3 protein: CASSPGHGTEAFF. The CDR3 DNA sequence: TGTGCCAGCAGTCCGGGACATGGCACTGAAGCTTTCTTT.

The rearrangement links TRBV27 to TRBJ2-5; 7 bases agree with TRBD2. The CDR3 extends over 15 amino acids. Germline lookup yields CDR1 MNHEY and CDR2 SMNVEV (reference sequence). V was clipped by 5 bases and J by 0 bases; unmatched bases: 6. The CDR3 region is CASSTGTTNQETQYF. DNA of the CDR3: TGTGCCAGCAGTACCGGGACTACCAACCAAGAGACCCAGTACTTC.

J is TRBJ2-5 and V is TRBV6-2 or TRBV6-3; D gene ambiguous. The germline V and J ends were trimmed by 5 bases and 5 bases, with 12 bases remaining between them. The CDR3 has 13 residues. From germline, CDR1 is MNHEY and CDR2 SVGEGT. CDR3 nucleotide sequence: TGTGCCAGCAGTCAAGACTTGGGGGAGACCCAGTACTTC. Protein: CASSQDLGETQYF.

The chain joins TRBV14 to TRBJ2-1; D is undetermined. The length of the CDR3 is 12 residues. From germline, CDR1 is SGHDN and CDR2 FVKESK. Trimming pared 4 bases from V and 4 bases from J, leaving 5 bases between. The CDR3 DNA reads as TGTGCCAGCAGCCTCAATTACAATGAGCAGTTCTTC. Residues: CASSLNYNEQFF.

The rearrangement joins TRBV27 to TRBJ2-1, with a tentative D call TRBD1 (6 bases). Germline CDR1 MNHEY, CDR2 SMNVEV (reference sequence). This CDR3 has 14 amino acids. Trimming shortened V by 4 bases and J by 5 bases, and 12 bases separated the two germline ends. CDR3 bases: TGTGCCAGCAGTTCGCCAGGGGTTAACAATGAGCAGTTCTTC. Protein: CASSSPGVNNEQFF.

Ten or more counts support this clonotype. CDR3 DNA sequence: TGTGCCAGCAGTTTGCCCGGGGGTGGCGGCTACACCGGGGAGCTGTTTTTT. Encoded protein: CASSLPGGGGYTGELFF. This chain links TRBV27 with TRBJ2-2; a possible D gene is TRBD2 (6 bases). This CDR3 is 17 amino acids long. CDR1 is MNHEY, CDR2 SMNVEV, per germline (reference sequence). V lost 3 bases to trimming and J lost 3 bases, with 17 bases between them.

In this sample, this clonotype turned up many times. V usage is TRBV20-1 and J usage is TRBJ2-1, with 14 bases matching TRBD2. With 3 bases clipped from V and 3 bases from J, the junction kept 7 bases outside the gene matches. CDR3 length: 17 residues. Per the germline V gene, CDR1 is DFQATT and CDR2 is SNEGSKA (reference sequence). The CDR3 DNA follows: TGCAGTGCTAGGGGACTAGCGGGAGAGGTCGGCTACAATGAGCAGTTCTTC. Translation: CSARGLAGEVGYNEQFF.

This clonotype was seen a few times. This sequence joins TRBV15 and TRBJ2-1; no clear D gene. Trimming stripped 1 base from V and 8 bases from J, with 6 bases between. There are 12 residues in the CDR3. Germline CDR1 LNHNV, CDR2 YYDKDF (reference sequence). The CDR3 is CATSRVSDEQFF. CDR3 nucleotide sequence: TGTGCCACCAGCAGAGTGAGCGATGAGCAGTTCTTC.

There are a few counts of this clonotype. The gene calls are TRBV24-1 and TRBJ2-2; D gene unclear. From germline, CDR1 is KGHDR and CDR2 SFDVKD. The ends were cut back, 3 bases at V and 2 bases at J, with 12 bases in the middle. The CDR3 consists of 16 residues. CDR3 protein: CATSDVGRLNTGELFF. The CDR3 nucleotides are TGTGCCACCAGTGATGTAGGACGGCTAAACACCGGGGAGCTGTTTTTT.

The rearrangement joins TRBV5-1 to TRBJ2-1; TRBD1 aligns across 10 bases. This CDR3 contains 15 residues. The germline V gene has CDR1 SGHRS and CDR2 YFSETQ. J was trimmed by 9 bases and V by 4 bases; bases with no gene match: 10. CDR3 sequence (DNA): TGCGCCAGCAGCCCCCCGGGACAGGGGTTTGGTGAGCAGTTCTTC. It codes for CASSPPGQGFGEQFF.

This clonotype has a count of ten or more. The rearrangement links TRBV7-8 to TRBJ2-1; perhaps TRBD2 as D (6 bases). Germline assignment: CDR1 SGHVS and CDR2 FQNEAQ. V was clipped by 4 bases and J by 1 base, with 17 bases between them. This CDR3 spans 17 amino acids. Here the CDR3 DNA reads TGTGCCAGCAGCTCCCCTCGGCGGGATTGGTCCTACAATGAGCAGTTCTTC. Residues: CASSSPRRDWSYNEQFF.

The chain recombines TRBV12-3 or TRBV12-4 with TRBJ2-7; 7 bases map to TRBD1. Trimming took 8 bases from V and 4 from J; bases not matched to a gene: 11. CDR3 length equals 14 residues. The CDR3 DNA reads as TGTGCCAGCGCCTCCCGGGACAGACTTTACGAGCAGTACTTC. As protein: CASASRDRLYEQYF.